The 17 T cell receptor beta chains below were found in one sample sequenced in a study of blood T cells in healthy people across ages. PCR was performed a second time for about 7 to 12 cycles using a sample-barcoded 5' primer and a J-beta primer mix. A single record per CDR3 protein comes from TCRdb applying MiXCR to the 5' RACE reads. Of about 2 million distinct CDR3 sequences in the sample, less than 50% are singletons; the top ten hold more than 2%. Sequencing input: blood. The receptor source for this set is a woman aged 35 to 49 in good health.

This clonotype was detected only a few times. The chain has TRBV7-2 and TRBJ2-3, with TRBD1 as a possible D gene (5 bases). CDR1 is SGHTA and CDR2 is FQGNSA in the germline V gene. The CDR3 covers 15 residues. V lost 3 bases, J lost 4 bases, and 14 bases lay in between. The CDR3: CASSFQGIRSDTQYF. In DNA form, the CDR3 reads TGTGCCAGCAGCTTTCAGGGAATAAGGTCAGATACGCAGTATTTT.

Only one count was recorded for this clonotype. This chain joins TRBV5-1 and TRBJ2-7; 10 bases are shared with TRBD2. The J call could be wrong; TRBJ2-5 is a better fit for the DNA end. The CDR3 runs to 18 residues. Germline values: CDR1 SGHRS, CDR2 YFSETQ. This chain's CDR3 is CASSLVLAGARYQETQYF. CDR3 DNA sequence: TGCGCCAGCAGCTTGGTTCTAGCGGGGGCCCGATACCAAGAGACCCAGTACTTC.

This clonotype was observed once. The CDR3, as DNA: TGTGCCAGCAGCGATAGGGACAGCTCTGGGGCCAACGTCCTGACTTTC. It yields the protein CASSDRDSSGANVLTF. The chain couples TRBV2 to TRBJ2-6; 7 bases are shared with TRBD1. The CDR3 is 16 amino acids. The junction had 5 bases not matched to a gene; V was cut back by 6 bases and J by 0 bases. Looked up from germline, CDR1 is SNHLY and CDR2 is FYNNEI.

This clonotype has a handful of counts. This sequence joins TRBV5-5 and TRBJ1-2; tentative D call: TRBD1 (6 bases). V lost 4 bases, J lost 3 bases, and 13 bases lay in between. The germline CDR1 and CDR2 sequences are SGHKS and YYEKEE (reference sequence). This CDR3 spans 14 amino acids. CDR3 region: CASSPQGLDYGYTF. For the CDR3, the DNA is TGTGCCAGCAGCCCTCAGGGGCTCGACTATGGCTACACCTTC.

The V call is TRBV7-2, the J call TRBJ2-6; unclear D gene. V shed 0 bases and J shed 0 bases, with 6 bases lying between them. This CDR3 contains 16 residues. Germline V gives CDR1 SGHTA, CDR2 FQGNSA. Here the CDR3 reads CASSLAMASGANVLTF. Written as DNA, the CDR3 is TGTGCCAGCAGCTTAGCTATGGCCTCTGGGGCCAACGTCCTGACTTTC.

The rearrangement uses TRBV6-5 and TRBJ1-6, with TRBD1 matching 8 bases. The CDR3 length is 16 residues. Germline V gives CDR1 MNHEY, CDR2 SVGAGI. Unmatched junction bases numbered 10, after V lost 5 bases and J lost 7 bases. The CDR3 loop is CASSRGLQGDNSPLHF. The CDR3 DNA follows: TGTGCCAGCAGTCGGGGCCTACAGGGGGACAATTCACCCCTCCACTTT.

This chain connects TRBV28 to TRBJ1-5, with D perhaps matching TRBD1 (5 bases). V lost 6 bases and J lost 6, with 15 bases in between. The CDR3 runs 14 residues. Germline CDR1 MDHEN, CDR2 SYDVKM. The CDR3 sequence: CASSRDQGRQPQHF. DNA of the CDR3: TGTGCCAGCAGCCGTGACCAGGGTCGTCAGCCCCAGCATTTT.

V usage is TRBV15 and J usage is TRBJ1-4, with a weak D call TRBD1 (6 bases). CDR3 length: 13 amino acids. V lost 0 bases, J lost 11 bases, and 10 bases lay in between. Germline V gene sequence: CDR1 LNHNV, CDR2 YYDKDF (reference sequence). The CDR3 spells CATSRDLGGKLFF. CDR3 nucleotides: TGTGCCACCAGCAGAGATCTAGGGGGGAAACTGTTTTTT.

The CDR3 region has the DNA TGTGCCAGCAGCCAAGATTCAGGGACGAGCGAGCAGTACTTC. As protein: CASSQDSGTSEQYF. The chain combines TRBV3-1 with TRBJ2-7; D might be TRBD1 or TRBD2, each matching 5 bases. Germline CDR1 reads LGHDT; CDR2 reads YNNKEL (reference sequence). V was pared by 0 bases and J by 6 bases, with 12 bases between. This CDR3 has 14 amino acids.

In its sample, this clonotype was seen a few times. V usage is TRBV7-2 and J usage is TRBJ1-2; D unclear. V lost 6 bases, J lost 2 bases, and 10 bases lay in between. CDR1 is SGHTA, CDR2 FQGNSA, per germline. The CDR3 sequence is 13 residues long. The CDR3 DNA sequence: TGTGCCAGCAGGCCCGGAGGAAACTATGGCTACACCTTC. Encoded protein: CASRPGGNYGYTF. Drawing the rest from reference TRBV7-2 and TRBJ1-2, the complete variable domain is GAGVSQSPSNKVTEKGKDVELRCDPISGHTALYWYRQSLGQGLEFLIYFQGNSAPDKSGLPSDRFSAERTGGSVSTLTIQRTQQEDSAVYLCASRPGGNYGYTFGSGTRLTVV.

CDR3 in amino acids: CASSWTDSREEKLFF. CDR3 nucleotides: TGTGCCAGCAGTTGGACAGACTCCCGTGAAGAAAAACTGTTTTTT. This chain uses TRBV6-5 with TRBJ1-4, with TRBD1 as a possible D gene (6 bases). The length of the CDR3 is 15 residues. Trimming removed 4 bases at V and 8 bases at J, with 17 bases between. CDR1 and CDR2 from the germline V gene are MNHEY and SVGAGI.

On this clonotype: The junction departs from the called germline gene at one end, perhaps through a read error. The CDR3: CTSSLERGPTGTGANVLTF. CDR3 sequence (DNA): TGCACCAGCAGCCTGGAAAGGGGCCCCACAGGGACTGGGGCCAACGTCCTGACTTTC. The genes are TRBV4-1 and TRBJ2-6; perhaps TRBD1 as D (6 bases). Germline V gene sequence: CDR1 MGHRA, CDR2 YSYEKL. CDR3 length equals 19 residues.

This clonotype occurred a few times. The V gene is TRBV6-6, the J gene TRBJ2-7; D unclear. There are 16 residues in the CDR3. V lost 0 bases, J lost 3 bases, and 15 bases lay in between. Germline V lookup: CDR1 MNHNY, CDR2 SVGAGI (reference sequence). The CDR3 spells CASSYSKRELRYEQYF. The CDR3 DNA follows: TGTGCCAGCAGTTACTCGAAAAGGGAACTCCGCTACGAGCAGTACTTC.

CDR3 bases: TGTGCCAGCAGATACCGGTACGGCGAGCAGTACTTC. It specifies CASRYRYGEQYF. The gene calls are TRBV27 and TRBJ2-4; no clear D gene. TRBJ2-7 matches the DNA end more closely, so the J call is doubtful. The CDR3 length is 12 residues. Germline V gene lookup returns CDR1 MNHEY and CDR2 SMNVEV (reference sequence).

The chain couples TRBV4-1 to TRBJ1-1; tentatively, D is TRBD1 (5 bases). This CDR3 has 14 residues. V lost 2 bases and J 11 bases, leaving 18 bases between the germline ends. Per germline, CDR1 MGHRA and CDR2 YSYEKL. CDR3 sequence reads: CASSQPGLGGFAFF. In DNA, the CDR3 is TGCGCCAGCAGCCAACCAGGGTTGGGAGGCTTCGCTTTCTTT.

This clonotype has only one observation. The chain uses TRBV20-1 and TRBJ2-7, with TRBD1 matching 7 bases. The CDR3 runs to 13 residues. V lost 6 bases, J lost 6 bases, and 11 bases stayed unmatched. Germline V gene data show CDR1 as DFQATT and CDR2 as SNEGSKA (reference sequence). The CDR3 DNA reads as TGCAGTGCGTTCGGACAGGCGAGGGGCGAGCAGTACTTC. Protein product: CSAFGQARGEQYF.

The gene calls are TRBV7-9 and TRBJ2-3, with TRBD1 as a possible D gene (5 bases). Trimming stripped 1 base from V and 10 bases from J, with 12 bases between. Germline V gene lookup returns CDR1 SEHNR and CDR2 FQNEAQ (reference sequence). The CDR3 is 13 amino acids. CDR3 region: CASSLDVEGAQYF. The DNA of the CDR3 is TGTGCCAGCAGCTTAGATGTGGAAGGGGCGCAGTATTTT. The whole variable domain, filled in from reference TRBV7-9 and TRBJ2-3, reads DTGVSQNPRHKITKRGQNVTFRCDPISEHNRLYWYRQTLGQGPEFLTYFQNEAQLEKSRLLSDRFSAERPKGSFSTLEIQRTEQGDSAMYLCASSLDVEGAQYFGPGTRLTVL.